These T cell receptor beta chains were read from a single sample in a study of cytomegalovirus exposure and HLA in healthy donors. Libraries were prepared by immunoSEQ multiplex PCR; TCRdb keeps only in-frame clonotypes and omits some of them. Of 95,000 to 120,000 clones in the sample, about 79% were seen once. The sequenced material came from PBMCs. These receptors originate from a young woman in good health and CMV-seronegative. The CDR3 runs from the conserved cysteine through the conserved F or W. A D gene is named only where the DNA matches it firmly. Clone size is stated in some rows and not others, as once, few, many or a class when expanded.

J,V,D,size,CDR3,DNA
TRBJ2-2,TRBV4-1,TRBD2,few,CASSQTSGRKTGELFF,TGCGCCAGCAGCCAGACTAGCGGGAGAAAGACCGGGGAGCTGTTTTTT
TRBJ2-3,TRBV11-3,NA,NA,CASSRTSLADTQYF,TGTGCCAGCAGCAGAACTAGCTTAGCAGATACGCAGTATTTT
TRBJ1-2,TRBV11-2,NA,NA,CASSAARGYTF,TGTGCCAGCAGCGCAGCGAGGGGCTACACCTTC
TRBJ2-5,TRBV7-2,NA,NA,CASSLAISGGETQYF,TGTGCCAGCAGCTTAGCGATTAGCGGTGGAGAGACCCAGTACTTC
TRBJ1-3,TRBV15,NA,few,CATSRGPTSSGNTIYF,TGTGCCACCAGCAGAGGTCCAACCAGCTCTGGAAACACCATATATTTT
TRBJ1-2,TRBV28,NA,NA,CASRNRAAYGYTF,TGTGCCAGCAGAAACAGGGCGGCCTATGGCTACACCTTC
TRBJ1-2,TRBV7-2,NA,NA,CASSLLRVFNYGYTF,TGTGCCAGCAGCTTACTGCGGGTTTTTAACTATGGCTACACCTTC
TRBJ1-1,TRBV7-9,NA,NA,CASSTYQGRNTEAFF,TGTGCCAGCAGCACCTATCAGGGAAGGAACACTGAAGCTTTCTTT
TRBJ1-6,TRBV7-9,NA,NA,CASSLSDSPLHF,TGTGCCAGCAGCTTATCGGATTCACCCCTCCACTTT
TRBJ1-1,TRBV30,NA,NA,CAWSRTTGNTEAFF,TGTGCCTGGAGTCGTACTACAGGGAACACTGAAGCTTTCTTT
TRBJ2-2,TRBV4-2,TRBD2,NA,CASSQDSSGSLTGELFF,TGTGCCAGCAGCCAAGATTCTAGCGGGAGCCTCACCGGGGAGCTGTTTTTT
TRBJ1-1,TRBV7-8,TRBD1,NA,CASSYDRDKMNTEAFF,TGTGCCAGCAGCTACGACAGGGACAAGATGAACACTGAAGCTTTCTTT
TRBJ1-5,TRBV7-9,NA,NA,CASSVGGTQPQHF,TGTGCCAGCAGTGTGGGAGGAACTCAGCCCCAGCATTTT
TRBJ2-2,TRBV18,NA,NA,CASSPIRGSTGELFF,TGTGCCAGCTCACCAATAAGGGGGTCCACCGGGGAGCTGTTTTTT
TRBJ2-2,TRBV5-4,TRBD2,once,CASSWEGFPRSGELFF,TGTGCCAGCAGCTGGGAGGGGTTCCCTCGCTCCGGGGAGCTGTTTTTT
TRBJ2-3,TRBV2,TRBD1,NA,CASSELGQTTDTQYF,TGTGCCAGCAGTGAGTTGGGACAGACCACAGATACGCAGTATTTT
TRBJ1-2,TRBV5-6,NA,NA,CASSLNRFRGSGYTF,TGTGCCAGCAGCTTGAACAGGTTCCGAGGAAGTGGCTACACCTTC
TRBJ2-7,TRBV6-6,NA,NA,CASRKTELYEQYF,TGTGCCAGCAGAAAAACAGAGCTCTACGAGCAGTACTTC
TRBJ2-3,TRBV19,NA,NA,CASSRGDTQYF,TGTGCCAGTAGCAGGGGCGATACGCAGTATTTT
TRBJ1-5,TRBV5-1,NA,few,CASSHPGGPQHF,TGCGCCAGCAGCCACCCCGGAGGGCCCCAGCATTTT
TRBJ2-5,TRBV11-2,NA,NA,CASSLDRETQYF,TGTGCCAGCAGCTTAGATCGAGAGACCCAGTACTTC
TRBJ2-5,TRBV19,NA,few,CASRVSTGGGETQYF,TGTGCCAGTAGGGTATCCACAGGGGGAGGGGAGACCCAGTACTTC
TRBJ1-6,TRBV27,NA,NA,CASRLTGSPYNSPLHF,TGTGCCAGCAGACTCACCGGGAGCCCCTATAATTCACCCCTCCACTTT
TRBJ2-1,TRBV11-2,NA,once,CASSLTVIQFF,TGTGCCAGCAGCTTGACAGTTATACAGTTCTTC
TRBJ1-1,TRBV19,TRBD1,NA,CASIASEGGRAFF,TGTGCAAGTATAGCTTCCGAAGGGGGCAGAGCTTTCTTT
TRBJ1-3,TRBV4-1,NA,NA,CASSQVPGSAFSGNTIYF,TGCGCCAGCAGCCAAGTCCCCGGGAGCGCCTTCTCTGGAAACACCATATATTTT
TRBJ1-1,TRBV7-8,NA,NA,CASSLVGQVTEAFF,TGTGCCAGCAGCTTAGTGGGGCAGGTCACTGAAGCTTTCTTT
TRBJ2-7,TRBV5-4,TRBD1,NA,CASSLGQGAYEQYF,TGTGCCAGCAGCTTGGGACAGGGGGCATACGAGCAGTACTTC
TRBJ1-1,TRBV27,TRBD1,NA,CASTMAGGRNTEAFF,TGTGCCAGCACGATGGCAGGGGGAAGGAACACTGAAGCTTTCTTT
TRBJ1-4,TRBV7-9,NA,NA,CASSLVQGAKLFF,TGTGCCAGCAGCTTGGTCCAAGGAGCCAAACTGTTTTTT
TRBJ2-5,TRBV6-4,NA,once,CASLEETQYF,TGTGCCAGCCTGGAGGAGACCCAGTACTTC
TRBJ1-1,TRBV10-1,NA,NA,CASSAGNTEAFF,TGCGCCAGCAGTGCGGGGAACACTGAAGCTTTCTTT
TRBJ2-7,TRBV2,NA,NA,CASSPLGQSYEQYF,TGTGCCAGCAGCCCTTTAGGACAGAGCTACGAGCAGTACTTC
TRBJ2-1,TRBV4-1,NA,NA,CASSQDGTDYNEQFF,TGCGCCAGCAGCCAAGATGGAACAGACTACAATGAGCAGTTCTTC
TRBJ1-4,TRBV6-6,NA,NA,CASNGDFNEKLFF,TGTGCCAGCAATGGGGACTTTAATGAAAAACTGTTTTTT